The 27 T cell receptor beta chains presented below share a single source sample, sequenced in a study of blood T cells in healthy people across ages. Primers used in a second PCR of about 6 to 11 cycles were a sample-barcoded 5' primer and a J-beta primer mix. TCRdb recomputed calls from the 5' RACE reads with MiXCR, one row per CDR3 protein. The data contain about 1.8 million distinct CDR3 sequences, around half of them singletons. The sequenced sample consisted of blood. The receptor set was obtained from a woman aged 40 to 50 in good health.

The V call is TRBV13, the J call TRBJ1-2, with D perhaps matching TRBD1 (5 bases). Trimming stripped 5 bases from V and 10 bases from J, with 14 bases between. Germline CDR1 reads PRHDT; CDR2 reads FYEKMQ (reference sequence). This CDR3 has 12 amino acids. As DNA, the CDR3 is TGTGCCAGCAGCAGATGGGACCCTGACTACACCTTC. Protein sequence: CASSRWDPDYTF.

This clonotype has just a few counts. V gene TRBV20-1 combines with J gene TRBJ1-2; 9 bases match TRBD1. There are 12 residues in the CDR3. Germline CDR1 and CDR2: DFQATT and SNEGSKA (reference sequence). V dropped 7 bases and J dropped 2; count of bases not matched to a gene: 2. The CDR3 sequence: CSVGTGNYGYTF. The CDR3 bases are TGCAGTGTTGGGACAGGGAACTATGGCTACACCTTC.

Written as DNA, the CDR3 is TGCGCCAGCAGCCAAGTGGGGCGATTGGCCTATGGCTACACCTTC. Translating it yields CASSQVGRLAYGYTF. This sequence joins TRBV4-1 and TRBJ1-2; maybe TRBD1 (5 bases). Germline CDR1 reads MGHRA; CDR2 reads YSYEKL. This CDR3 is built from 15 residues. Trimming cost V 1 base and J 4 bases, with 13 bases left between them.

The gene calls are TRBV7-2 and TRBJ2-7, with 8 bases that match TRBD1. Germline-derived CDR1 and CDR2 are SGHTA and FQGNSA. The CDR3 contains 17 residues. V trimming: 0 bases; J trimming: 0 bases; junction bases outside the gene matches: 7. DNA for the CDR3: TGTGCCAGCAGCTTAGCGATCGTACAGGGGGACTCCTACGAGCAGTACTTC. This gives the protein CASSLAIVQGDSYEQYF.

This rearrangement joins TRBV28 to TRBJ2-1, with 7 positions matching TRBD2. From germline, CDR1 is MDHEN and CDR2 SYDVKM. CDR3 length equals 17 residues. After removal of 2 bases from V and 0 bases from J, the junction contained 7 bases not matched to a gene. CDR3 bases: TGTGCCAGCAGTTTACGTCTTCTAGCGGACTCCTACAATGAGCAGTTCTTC. It yields the protein CASSLRLLADSYNEQFF.

This clonotype was picked up one time. The chain has TRBV18 and TRBJ2-3; TRBD1 aligns across 7 bases. Germline V gene sequence: CDR1 KGHSH, CDR2 LQKENI. Trimming at V came to 8 bases and at J to 2 bases, leaving 4 bases not matched to a gene. The CDR3 contains 13 residues. The DNA of the CDR3 is TGTGCCAGCGAGACAGGGACCACAGATACGCAGTATTTT. Translating it yields CASETGTTDTQYF.

This clonotype was found once. The genes are TRBV4-3 and TRBJ2-2; D uncertain. V was trimmed by 0 bases and J by 5 bases, leaving 7 bases between them. The CDR3 length is 14 residues. Germline CDR1 and CDR2: LGHNA and YSLEER. In DNA, the CDR3 is TGCGCCAGCAGCCAAGATTGGCGGACCGGGGAGCTGTTTTTT. Translation: CASSQDWRTGELFF.

V gene TRBV5-1 combines with J gene TRBJ1-1, with TRBD1 matching over 7 bases. The germline gives CDR1 SGHRS, CDR2 YFSETQ. This CDR3 spans 16 amino acids. The trim removed 4 bases at V and 5 bases at J, leaving 14 bases unmatched. CDR3 sequence (DNA): TGCGCCAGCAGCCCCGGGGGAGGGGGCTTAGAAACTGAAGCTTTCTTT. It translates to CASSPGGGGLETEAFF.

V is TRBV14 and J is TRBJ1-6, with 8 bases matching TRBD1. The trim removed 6 bases at V and 10 bases at J, leaving 8 bases unmatched. Looked up from germline, CDR1 is SGHDN and CDR2 is FVKESK. The CDR3 has 14 amino acids. The chain's CDR3 is CASSQQGAGSPLHF. The CDR3 nucleotides are TGTGCCAGCAGTCAGCAGGGGGCTGGATCACCCCTCCACTTT. The full variable domain, its missing parts supplied by reference TRBV14 and TRBJ1-6, is EAGVTQFPSHSVIEKGQTVTLRCDPISGHDNLYWYRRVMGKEIKFLLHFVKESKQDESGMPNNRFLAERTGGTYSTLKVQPAELEDSGVYFCASSQQGAGSPLHFGNGTRLTVT.

The chain joins TRBV20-1 to TRBJ1-2; D uncertain. Germline-derived CDR1 and CDR2 are DFQATT and SNEGSKA (reference sequence). The CDR3 has 16 amino acids. V lost 0 bases and J lost 4, with 18 bases in between. Written as DNA, the CDR3 is TGCAGTGCTAGAGATTTGGCGGGCACGGGCTTCTATGGCTACACCTTC. This gives the protein CSARDLAGTGFYGYTF.

The gene calls are TRBV7-6 and TRBJ1-5; D is unclear. The germline CDR1 and CDR2 sequences are SGHVS and FNYEAQ. The CDR3 is 17 amino acids. V was shortened by 5 bases and J by 0 bases, with 17 bases between the two germline ends. The CDR3 nucleotides read TGTGCCAGCAGCCCCGAGGGCGGCTGGGTTAGCAATCAGCCCCAGCATTTT. This sequence encodes CASSPEGGWVSNQPQHF.

The genes are TRBV3-1 and TRBJ2-7; the match to TRBD2 covers 7 bases. This CDR3 region has 16 residues. Per the germline V gene, CDR1 is LGHDT and CDR2 is YNNKEL (reference sequence). J gave up 5 bases and V 7 bases, and 17 bases lay outside the gene matches. The CDR3 is CASKTGPGGSLHEQYF. The CDR3 bases are TGTGCCAGCAAAACTGGCCCGGGAGGCTCTCTTCACGAGCAGTACTTC.

The chain combines TRBV11-2 with TRBJ2-1; D is perhaps TRBD1 (6 bases). Trimming left V 5 bases short and J 6 bases short, with 14 bases between. Germline values: CDR1 SGHAT, CDR2 FQNNGV. The CDR3 consists of 14 residues. The CDR3 is CASSTDTGSNEQFF. As DNA, the CDR3 is TGTGCCAGCAGCACAGATACAGGGAGCAATGAGCAGTTCTTC.

This clonotype was recorded a few times. The CDR3 DNA reads TGTGCCACCAGGGGGCTTAACTATGGCTACACCTTC. Amino acid sequence: CATRGLNYGYTF. The rearrangement uses TRBV27 and TRBJ1-2; TRBD1 matches 8 bases. Germline lookup yields CDR1 MNHEY and CDR2 SMNVEV (reference sequence). CDR3 size: 12 residues. Trimming cost V 10 bases and J 1 base; bases outside gene matches: 2.

This clonotype was picked up a small number of times. The chain recombines TRBV4-3 with TRBJ2-4; no clear D. Matching the DNA end better, TRBJ2-7 makes the J call doubtful. This CDR3 contains 13 residues. Germline V gene lookup returns CDR1 LGHNA and CDR2 YSLEER. CDR3 amino acids: CASSQDPRSEQYF. The CDR3 region has the DNA TGCGCCAGCAGCCAAGATCCTCGTAGCGAGCAGTACTTC.

This rearrangement joins TRBV4-3 to TRBJ1-2; 7 nucleotides match TRBD1. Trimming removed 4 bases from V and 3 bases from J; junction bases left unmatched: 5. CDR1 and CDR2 (germline): LGHNA, YSLEER. The CDR3 has 14 residues. The CDR3 coding sequence is TGCGCCAGCAGCCCAGTCGGGACAGACTATGGCTACACCTTC. Its translation is CASSPVGTDYGYTF.

This chain uses TRBV5-1 with TRBJ2-2; D might be TRBD1 (5 bases). This CDR3 is 16 amino acids long. From germline, CDR1 is SGHRS and CDR2 YFSETQ. Trimming shortened V by 1 base and J by 1 base, and 11 bases separated the two germline ends. For the CDR3, the DNA is TGCGCCAGCAGCTTGAGAACAGGCCTGAACACCGGGGAGCTGTTTTTT. Its translation is CASSLRTGLNTGELFF.

This clonotype came up a few times. This chain links TRBV4-3 with TRBJ2-3; D remains ambiguous. CDR3 length: 15 residues. V was shortened by 0 bases and J by 2 bases, with 9 bases between the two germline ends. Germline-derived CDR1 and CDR2 are LGHNA and YSLEER. The CDR3 sequence is CASSQDPQATDTQYF. CDR3 sequence (DNA): TGCGCCAGCAGCCAAGATCCGCAGGCCACAGATACGCAGTATTTT.

This rearrangement joins TRBV20-1 to TRBJ1-2, with D tentatively TRBD1 (6 bases). The CDR3 length is 13 residues. V lost 0 bases and J 8 bases, leaving 13 bases between the germline ends. Germline V gene sequence: CDR1 DFQATT, CDR2 SNEGSKA (reference sequence). The CDR3 protein is CSARDTGGPGYTF. The CDR3 DNA sequence: TGCAGTGCTAGAGATACTGGGGGCCCGGGCTACACCTTC.

The rearrangement uses TRBV12-3 or TRBV12-4 and TRBJ1-5, with D uncertain. The germline V and J ends were trimmed by 3 bases and 5 bases, with 8 bases remaining between them. The CDR3 covers 13 residues. DNA of the CDR3: TGTGCCAGCAGTTTGAACGAATATCAGCCCCAGCATTTT. Translating gives CASSLNEYQPQHF.

The chain has TRBV7-2 and TRBJ1-4; TRBD1 is a possible D gene (5 bases). This CDR3 is 16 amino acids long. The germline gives CDR1 SGHTA, CDR2 FQGNSA. V shed 3 bases and J shed 4 bases, with 15 bases lying between them. This chain's CDR3 is CASSFLPGSNNEKLFF. Written as DNA, the CDR3 is TGTGCCAGCAGCTTCCTTCCAGGGTCGAATAATGAAAAACTGTTTTTT.

CDR3: CASRTAGGVYNSPLHF. Here the CDR3 DNA reads TGTGCCAGCCGAACGGCCGGGGGTGTTTATAATTCACCCCTCCACTTT. V usage is TRBV6-5 and J usage is TRBJ1-6, with a weak D call TRBD1 (5 bases). V lost 8 bases and J 4 bases, leaving 18 bases between the germline ends. Looked up from germline, CDR1 is MNHEY and CDR2 is SVGAGI. This CDR3 region has 16 residues.

This sequence joins TRBV7-2 and TRBJ2-7; 7 positions agree with TRBD2. CDR3 size: 16 residues. Germline V CDR1 and CDR2: SGHTA, FQGNSA. After removal of 2 bases from V and 0 bases from J, the junction contained 7 bases not matched to a gene. CDR3 loop: CASSLRSGDSSYEQYF. The CDR3 DNA reads TGTGCCAGCAGCTTACGGAGCGGGGACTCCTCCTACGAGCAGTACTTC.

V is TRBV5-1 and J is TRBJ2-1; the match to TRBD1 covers 8 bases. The V gene's germline CDR1 is SGHRS and CDR2 YFSETQ. The CDR3 is made up of 17 amino acids. V lost 3 bases to trimming and J lost 4 bases; unmatched junction nucleotides: 12. The CDR3 DNA is TGCGCCAGCAGCTCATCATCCGGGACAGGAGCTTACAATGAGCAGTTCTTC. Translating it yields CASSSSSGTGAYNEQFF.

Remarks on this clonotype: The junction departs from the called germline gene at one end, perhaps through a read error. The chain joins TRBV2 to TRBJ1-1; possibly TRBD1 for D (5 bases). The germline V gene has CDR1 SNHLY and CDR2 FYNNEI. The CDR3 has 14 amino acids. CDR3 in DNA: TGTGCCAGCAGGCACCCGACAGAGAACACTCAAGCTTTCTTT. As protein: CASRHPTENTQAFF.

CDR3 loop: CACRGQGIYEQYF. CDR3 in DNA: TGTGCCTGTCGCGGGCAGGGAATCTACGAGCAGTACTTC. The V call is TRBV11-1, the J call TRBJ2-7; D might be TRBD1 or TRBD2, each matching 5 bases. The CDR3 consists of 13 residues. V gave up 11 bases and J gave up 3 bases, with 17 bases separating them. Looked up from germline, CDR1 is SGHAT and CDR2 is FQDESV (reference sequence).

The sample holds a few counts of this clonotype. CDR3: CASSQDAGSRPGNFYEQYF. CDR3 coding DNA: TGCGCCAGCAGCCAAGATGCAGGGTCCCGACCCGGAAATTTCTACGAGCAGTACTTC. The rearrangement links TRBV4-3 to TRBJ2-7, with D perhaps TRBD1 (5 bases). CDR3 size: 19 residues. CDR1 and CDR2 from the germline V gene are LGHNA and YSLEER. V was clipped by 0 bases and J by 3 bases, with 24 bases between them.